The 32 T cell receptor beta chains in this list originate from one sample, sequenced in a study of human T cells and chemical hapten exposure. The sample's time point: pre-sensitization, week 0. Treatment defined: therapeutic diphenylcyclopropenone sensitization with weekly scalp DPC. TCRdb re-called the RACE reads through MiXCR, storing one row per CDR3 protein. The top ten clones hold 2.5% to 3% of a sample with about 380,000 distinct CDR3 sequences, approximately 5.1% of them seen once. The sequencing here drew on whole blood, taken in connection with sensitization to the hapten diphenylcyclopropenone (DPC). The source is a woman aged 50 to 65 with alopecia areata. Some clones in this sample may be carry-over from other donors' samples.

DNA of the CDR3: TGTGCCAGCAGCTTGGCGGCAGGGTTTCCCAAGGATACGCAGTATTTT. This gives the protein CASSLAAGFPKDTQYF. This chain links TRBV5-6 with TRBJ2-3; TRBD1 is a possible D gene (5 bases). CDR3 size: 16 residues. CDR1 is SGHDT and CDR2 is YYEEEE in the germline V gene. The V gene lost 0 bases and the J gene lost 6 bases, with 17 bases spanning the gap. The complete variable domain, with remaining parts taken from reference TRBV5-6 and TRBJ2-3, reads DAGVTQSPTHLIKTRGQQVTLRCSPKSGHDTVSWYQQALGQGPQFIFQYYEEEERQRGNFPDRFSGHQFPNYSSELNVNALLLGDSALYLCASSLAAGFPKDTQYFGPGTRLTVL.

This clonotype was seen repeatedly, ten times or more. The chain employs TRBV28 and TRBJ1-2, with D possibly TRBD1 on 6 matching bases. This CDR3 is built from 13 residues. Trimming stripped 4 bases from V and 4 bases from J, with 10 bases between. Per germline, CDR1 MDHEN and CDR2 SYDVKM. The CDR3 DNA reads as TGTGCCAGCAGTTCAGGGGCACGCTATGGCTACACCTTC. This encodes CASSSGARYGYTF.

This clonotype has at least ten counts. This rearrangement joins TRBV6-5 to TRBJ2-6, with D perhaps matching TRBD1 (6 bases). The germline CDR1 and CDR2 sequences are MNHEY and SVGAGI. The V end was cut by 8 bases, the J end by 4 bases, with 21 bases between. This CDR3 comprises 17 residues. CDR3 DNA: TGTGCCAGCCAGAACAGGGATGTACTGAGGGGGGCCAACGTCCTGACTTTC. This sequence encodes CASQNRDVLRGANVLTF.

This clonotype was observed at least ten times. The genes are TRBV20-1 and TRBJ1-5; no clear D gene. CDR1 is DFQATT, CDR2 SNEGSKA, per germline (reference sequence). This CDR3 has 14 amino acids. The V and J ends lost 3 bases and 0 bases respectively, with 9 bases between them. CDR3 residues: CSARTFYSNQPQHF. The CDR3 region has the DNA TGCAGTGCTAGGACGTTTTATAGCAATCAGCCCCAGCATTTT.

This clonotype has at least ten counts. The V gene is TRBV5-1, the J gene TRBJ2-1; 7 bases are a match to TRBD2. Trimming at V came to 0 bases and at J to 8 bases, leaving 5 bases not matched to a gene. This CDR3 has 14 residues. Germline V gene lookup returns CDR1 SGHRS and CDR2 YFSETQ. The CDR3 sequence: CASSLGGSMDEQFF. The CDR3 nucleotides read TGCGCCAGCAGCTTGGGCGGGAGTATGGATGAGCAGTTCTTC.

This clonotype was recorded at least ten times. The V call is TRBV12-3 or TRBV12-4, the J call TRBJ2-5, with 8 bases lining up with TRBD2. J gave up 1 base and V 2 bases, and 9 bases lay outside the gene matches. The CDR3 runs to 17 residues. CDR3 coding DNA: TGTGCCAGCAGTTTAACCCTCGGGGGGGCCTTCCAAGAGACCCAGTACTTC. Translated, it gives CASSLTLGGAFQETQYF.

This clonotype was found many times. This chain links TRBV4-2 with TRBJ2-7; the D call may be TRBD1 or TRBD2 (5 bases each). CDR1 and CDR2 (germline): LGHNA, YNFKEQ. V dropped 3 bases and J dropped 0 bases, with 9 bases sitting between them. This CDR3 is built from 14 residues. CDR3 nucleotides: TGTGCCAGCAGCCAGGGGGACGGCTCCTACGAGCAGTACTTC. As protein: CASSQGDGSYEQYF.

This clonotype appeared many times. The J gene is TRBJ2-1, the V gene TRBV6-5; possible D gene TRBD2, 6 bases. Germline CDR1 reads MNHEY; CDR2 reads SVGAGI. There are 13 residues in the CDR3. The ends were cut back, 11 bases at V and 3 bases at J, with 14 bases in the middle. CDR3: CAVGTGSYNEQFF. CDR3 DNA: TGTGCCGTAGGGACCGGGAGCTACAATGAGCAGTTCTTC.

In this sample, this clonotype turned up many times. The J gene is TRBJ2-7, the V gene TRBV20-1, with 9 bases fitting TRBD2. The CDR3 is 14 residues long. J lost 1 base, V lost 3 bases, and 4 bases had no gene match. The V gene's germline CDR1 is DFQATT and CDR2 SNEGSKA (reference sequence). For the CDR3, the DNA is TGCAGTGCTAGGTTAGCGGGAGTTTCCTACGAGCAGTACTTC. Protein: CSARLAGVSYEQYF.

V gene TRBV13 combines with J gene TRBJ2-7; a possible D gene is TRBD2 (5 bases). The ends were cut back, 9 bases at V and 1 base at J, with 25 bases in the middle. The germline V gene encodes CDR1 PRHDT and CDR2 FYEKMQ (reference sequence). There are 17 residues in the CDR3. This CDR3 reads CARSLVRLASKSYEQYF. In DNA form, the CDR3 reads TGTGCCAGAAGCCTAGTACGGTTAGCGAGTAAGTCCTACGAGCAGTACTTC.

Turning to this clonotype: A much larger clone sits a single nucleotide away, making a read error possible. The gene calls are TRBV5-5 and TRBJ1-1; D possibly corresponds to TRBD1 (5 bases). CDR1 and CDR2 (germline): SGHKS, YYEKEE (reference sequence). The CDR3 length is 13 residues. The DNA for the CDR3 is TGTGACAGCAGCTTGAGGGGATTGACTGAAGCTTTCTTT. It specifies CDSSLRGLTEAFF.

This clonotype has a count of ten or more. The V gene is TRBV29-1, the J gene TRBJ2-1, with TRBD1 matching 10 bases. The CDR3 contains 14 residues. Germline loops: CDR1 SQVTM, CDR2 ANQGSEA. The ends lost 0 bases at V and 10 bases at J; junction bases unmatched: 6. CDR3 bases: TGCAGCGTTGAAGAGACAGGGGGCCGCGAGGAGCAGTTCTTC. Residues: CSVEETGGREEQFF.

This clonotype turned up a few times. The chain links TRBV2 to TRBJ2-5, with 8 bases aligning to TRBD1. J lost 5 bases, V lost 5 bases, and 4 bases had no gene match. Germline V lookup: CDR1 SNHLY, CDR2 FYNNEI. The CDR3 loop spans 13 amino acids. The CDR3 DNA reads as TGTGCCAGCAGTTTCGACAGGGGTGAGACCCAGTACTTC. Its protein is CASSFDRGETQYF. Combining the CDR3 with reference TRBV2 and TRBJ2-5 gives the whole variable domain EPEVTQTPSHQVTQMGQEVILRCVPISNHLYFYWYRQILGQKVEFLVSFYNNEISEKSEIFDDQFSVERPDGSNFTLKIRSTKLEDSAMYFCASSFDRGETQYFGPGTRLLVL.

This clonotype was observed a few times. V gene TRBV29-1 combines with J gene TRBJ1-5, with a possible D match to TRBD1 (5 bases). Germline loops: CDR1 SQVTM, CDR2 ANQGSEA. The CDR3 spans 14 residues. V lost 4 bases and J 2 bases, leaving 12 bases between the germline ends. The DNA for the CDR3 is TGCAGCGTTGTGTGGGGGGTCGGCAATCAGCCCCAGCATTTT. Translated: CSVVWGVGNQPQHF. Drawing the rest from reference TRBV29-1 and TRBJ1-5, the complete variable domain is SAVISQKPSRDICQRGTSLTIQCQVDSQVTMMFWYRQQPGQSLTLIATANQGSEATYESGFVIDKFPISRPNLTFSTLTVSNMSPEDSSIYLCSVVWGVGNQPQHFGDGTRLSIL.

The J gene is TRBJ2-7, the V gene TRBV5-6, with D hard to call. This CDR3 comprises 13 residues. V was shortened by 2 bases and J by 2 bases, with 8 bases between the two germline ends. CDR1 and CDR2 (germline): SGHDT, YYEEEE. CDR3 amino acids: CASSFGVPYEQYF. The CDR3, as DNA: TGTGCCAGCAGCTTTGGGGTCCCCTACGAGCAGTACTTC.

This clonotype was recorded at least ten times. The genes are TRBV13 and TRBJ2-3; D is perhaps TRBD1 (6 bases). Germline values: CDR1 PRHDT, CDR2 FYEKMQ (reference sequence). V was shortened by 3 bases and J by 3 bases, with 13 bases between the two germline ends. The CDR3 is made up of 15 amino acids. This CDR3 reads CASSFRQDLTDTQYF. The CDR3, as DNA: TGTGCCAGCAGCTTCCGACAGGACCTAACAGATACGCAGTATTTT.

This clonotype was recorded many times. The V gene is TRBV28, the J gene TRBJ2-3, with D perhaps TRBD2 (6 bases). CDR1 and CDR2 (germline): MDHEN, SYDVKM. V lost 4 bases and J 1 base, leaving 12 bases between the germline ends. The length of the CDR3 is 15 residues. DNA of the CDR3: TGTGCCAGCAGTTATGGGGGACTGCGCACAGATACGCAGTATTTT. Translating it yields CASSYGGLRTDTQYF.

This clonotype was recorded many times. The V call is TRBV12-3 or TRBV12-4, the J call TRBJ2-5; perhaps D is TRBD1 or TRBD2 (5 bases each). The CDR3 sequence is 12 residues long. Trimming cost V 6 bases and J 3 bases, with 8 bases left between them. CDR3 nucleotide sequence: TGTGCCAGCAGCGGGACGGAAGAGACCCAGTACTTC. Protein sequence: CASSGTEETQYF.

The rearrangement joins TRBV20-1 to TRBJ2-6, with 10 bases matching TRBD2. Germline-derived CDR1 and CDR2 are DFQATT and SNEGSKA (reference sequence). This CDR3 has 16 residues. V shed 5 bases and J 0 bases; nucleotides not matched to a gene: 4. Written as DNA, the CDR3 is TGCAGTGCTGCACTAGCGGGGAGCTCTGGGGCCAACGTCCTGACTTTC. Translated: CSAALAGSSGANVLTF.

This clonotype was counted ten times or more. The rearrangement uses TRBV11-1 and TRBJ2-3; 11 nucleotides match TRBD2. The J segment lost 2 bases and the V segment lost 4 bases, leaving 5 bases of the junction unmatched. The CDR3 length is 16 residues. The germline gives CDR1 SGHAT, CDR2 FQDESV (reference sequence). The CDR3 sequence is CASSYSSGGPTDTQYF. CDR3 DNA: TGTGCCAGCAGCTACTCTAGCGGGGGGCCCACAGATACGCAGTATTTT.

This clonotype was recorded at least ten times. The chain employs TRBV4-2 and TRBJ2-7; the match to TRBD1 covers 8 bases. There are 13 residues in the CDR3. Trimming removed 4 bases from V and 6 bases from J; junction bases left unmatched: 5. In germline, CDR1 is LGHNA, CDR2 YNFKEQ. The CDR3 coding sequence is TGTGCCAGCAGCCTCCACAGGGGGGCCGAGCAGTACTTC. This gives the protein CASSLHRGAEQYF.

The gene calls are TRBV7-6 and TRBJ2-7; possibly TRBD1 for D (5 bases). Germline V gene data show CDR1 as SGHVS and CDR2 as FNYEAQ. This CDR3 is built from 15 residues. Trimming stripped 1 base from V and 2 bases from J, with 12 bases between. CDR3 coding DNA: TGTGCCAGCAGCTTAGACGCGACAGCTCCCTACGAGCAGTACTTC. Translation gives CASSLDATAPYEQYF.

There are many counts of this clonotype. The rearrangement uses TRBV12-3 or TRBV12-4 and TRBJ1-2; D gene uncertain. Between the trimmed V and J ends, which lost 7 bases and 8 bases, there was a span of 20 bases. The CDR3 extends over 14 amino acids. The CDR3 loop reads CASNPSWAERGYTF. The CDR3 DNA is TGTGCCAGCAATCCTTCGTGGGCCGAGAGAGGCTACACCTTC.

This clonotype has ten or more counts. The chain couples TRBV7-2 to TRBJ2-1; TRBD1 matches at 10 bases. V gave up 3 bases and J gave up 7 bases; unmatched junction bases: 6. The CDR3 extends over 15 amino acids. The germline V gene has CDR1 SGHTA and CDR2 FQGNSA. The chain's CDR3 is CASSLVTGGGNEQFF. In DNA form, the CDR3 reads TGTGCCAGCAGCTTGGTGACAGGGGGCGGGAATGAGCAGTTCTTC. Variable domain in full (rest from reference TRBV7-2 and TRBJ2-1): GAGVSQSPSNKVTEKGKDVELRCDPISGHTALYWYRQSLGQGLEFLIYFQGNSAPDKSGLPSDRFSAERTGGSVSTLTIQRTQQEDSAVYLCASSLVTGGGNEQFFGPGTRLTVL.

CDR3 sequence (DNA): TGTGCCAGCAGCCCAGGACAGGATCGGTACAATGAGCAGTTCTTC. Protein: CASSPGQDRYNEQFF. V is TRBV5-4 and J is TRBJ2-1, with 7 bases lining up with TRBD1. There are 15 residues in the CDR3. The germline gives CDR1 SGHNT, CDR2 YYREEE (reference sequence). Trimming removed 4 bases from V and 4 bases from J; junction bases left unmatched: 8.

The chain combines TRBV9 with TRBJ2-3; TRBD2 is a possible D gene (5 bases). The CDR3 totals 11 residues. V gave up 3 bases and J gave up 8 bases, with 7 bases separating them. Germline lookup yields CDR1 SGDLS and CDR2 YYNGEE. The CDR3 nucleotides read TGTGCCAGCAGCGATCGGGGTACGCAGTATTTT. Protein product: CASSDRGTQYF.

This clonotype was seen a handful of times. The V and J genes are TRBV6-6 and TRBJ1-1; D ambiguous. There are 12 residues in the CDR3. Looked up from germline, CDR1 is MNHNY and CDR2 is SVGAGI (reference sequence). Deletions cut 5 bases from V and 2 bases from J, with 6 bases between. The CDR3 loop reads CASSKRNTEAFF. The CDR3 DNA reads TGTGCCAGCAGTAAGAGAAACACTGAAGCTTTCTTT.

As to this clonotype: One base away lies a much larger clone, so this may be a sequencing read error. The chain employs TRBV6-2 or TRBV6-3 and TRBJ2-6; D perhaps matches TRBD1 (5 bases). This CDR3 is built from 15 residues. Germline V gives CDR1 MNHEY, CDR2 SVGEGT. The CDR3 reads CASSYYAPGAYVLTF. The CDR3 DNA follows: TGTGCCAGCAGTTACTATGCCCCTGGGGCCTACGTCCTGACTTTC.

The CDR3 sequence: CASSLARSGDQETQYF. In DNA form, the CDR3 reads TGCGCCAGCAGCTTGGCCAGGTCGGGGGACCAAGAGACCCAGTACTTC. The chain combines TRBV5-1 with TRBJ2-5, with TRBD2 as a possible D gene (6 bases). Trimming stripped 0 bases from V and 0 bases from J, with 12 bases between. In germline, CDR1 is SGHRS, CDR2 YFSETQ. CDR3 size: 16 residues.

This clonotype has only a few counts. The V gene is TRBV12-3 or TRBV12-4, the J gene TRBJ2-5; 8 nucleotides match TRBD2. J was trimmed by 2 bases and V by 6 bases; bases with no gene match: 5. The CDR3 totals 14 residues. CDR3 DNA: TGTGCCAGCAGGATAGCGGGGATTCAAGAGACCCAGTACTTC. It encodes CASRIAGIQETQYF.

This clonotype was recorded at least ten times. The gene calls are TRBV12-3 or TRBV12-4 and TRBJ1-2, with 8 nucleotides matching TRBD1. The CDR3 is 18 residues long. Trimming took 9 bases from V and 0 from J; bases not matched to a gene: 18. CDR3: CASFSPGTGDRANYGYTF. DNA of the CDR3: TGTGCCAGTTTTTCCCCCGGGACAGGCGACAGAGCTAACTATGGCTACACCTTC.

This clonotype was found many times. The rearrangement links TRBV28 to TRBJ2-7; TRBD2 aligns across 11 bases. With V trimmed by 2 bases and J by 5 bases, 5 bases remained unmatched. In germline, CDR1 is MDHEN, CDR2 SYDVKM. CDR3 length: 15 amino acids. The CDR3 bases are TGTGCCAGCAGTTTAACGCTAGCGGGAGGTAACGAGCAGTACTTC. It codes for CASSLTLAGGNEQYF.